This T cell receptor (beta chain) was captured by sequencing in a study of blood T cell repertoires in COVID-19. Turning to the study itself: PBMCs, B-cell-depleted T cells, or T cells provided the cDNA or gDNA that made up the material.

V lost 1 base, J lost 5 bases, and 6 bases stayed unmatched. This CDR3 has 16 amino acids. Germline loops: CDR1 MNHEY, CDR2 SMNVEV (reference sequence). Enrolled during active infection, Seattle patients were then followed longitudinally. The authors' processing: How many nucleated cells were present was estimated from reference gene primer amplification. The data were produced by immunoSEQ multiplex PCR, yet TCRdb's version contains in-frame clones alone and is incomplete. V and J calls and clone size follow that table, whereas D and trimming were derived from the DNA. The table includes 150,000 to 200,000 clones, approximately 95% detected once.

Material for sequencing was peripheral blood. The TCR was taken from a woman aged 55-75 years with COVID-19, enrolled during active disease. The chain has TRBV27 and TRBJ2-7, with TRBD2 matching 12 bases. CDR3 bases: TGTGCCAGCAGTTTATTACTAGCGGGGGGACCGGACGAGCAGTACTTC. Translating it yields CASSLLLAGGPDEQYF.